The next 5 T cell receptor beta chains were all read from a single sample in a study of T-cell memory formation after mild COVID-19 (dated by TCRdb to the early 2020s). The library was made by 5' RACE. The sequencing machine was an Illumina NovaSeq 6000. The raw public data were reprocessed by TCRdb itself: fastp quality trimming at Q25, MiXCR clonotype calling, in-frame beta chains only. Rows are unified per CDR3 protein, each entry keeping the most common DNA and genes. This sample gives 350,000 to 400,000 distinct CDR3 sequences in total; roughly 21% of them show up just once. The top ten hold under 15% of the sample. The source material was PBMCs or a T cell subset sorted from them (not recorded which). All receptors come from an adult woman who had mild COVID-19 (a few samples of this study predate the infection). The sample titles of this study are shuffled in the database, so cell type and time point are left out; the donor was told from shared clones.

V is TRBV11-2 and J is TRBJ1-2, with D unresolved. Germline V gene sequence: CDR1 SGHAT, CDR2 FQNNGV. Trimming took 5 bases from V and 4 from J, leaving 11 bases between them. The CDR3 is 13 amino acids. This CDR3 is CASSPSKGYGYTF. CDR3 DNA sequence: TGTGCCAGCAGCCCGTCGAAGGGCTATGGCTACACCTTC.

The rearrangement links TRBV5-6 to TRBJ2-6; D is perhaps TRBD1 (6 bases). The V end was cut by 2 bases, the J end by 4 bases, with 10 bases between. Germline values: CDR1 SGHDT, CDR2 YYEEEE. The length of the CDR3 is 15 residues. CDR3 in DNA: TGTGCCAGCAGCTTCCAGGGGTCGGGGGCCAACGTCCTGACTTTC. It specifies CASSFQGSGANVLTF.

This sequence joins TRBV7-3 and TRBJ2-3, with TRBD2 matching over 8 bases. Germline-derived CDR1 and CDR2 are SGHTA and FQGTGA. V lost 4 bases to trimming and J lost 3 bases; unmatched junction nucleotides: 9. The length of the CDR3 is 16 residues. CDR3 sequence: CASSSGFSGETDTQYF. The CDR3 coding sequence is TGTGCCAGCAGCTCGGGGTTTAGCGGGGAAACAGATACGCAGTATTTT.

V gene TRBV7-2 combines with J gene TRBJ1-6; D ambiguous. This CDR3 is built from 15 residues. Germline V gene sequence: CDR1 SGHTA, CDR2 FQGNSA. Deletions cut 1 base from V and 10 bases from J, with 14 bases between. CDR3 sequence reads: CASSLVGSGRSPLHF. The CDR3 DNA follows: TGTGCCAGCAGCTTAGTTGGTTCAGGAAGATCACCCCTCCACTTT.

This clonotype was counted only a few times. The rearrangement joins TRBV10-3 to TRBJ2-5, with 14 bases that match TRBD2. Germline loops: CDR1 ENHRY, CDR2 SYGVKD. The CDR3 runs to 16 residues. Trimming at V came to 3 bases and at J to 4 bases, leaving 4 bases not matched to a gene. CDR3 loop: CAISDGTSGSGETQYF. CDR3 DNA sequence: TGTGCCATCAGTGATGGGACTAGCGGGAGTGGAGAGACCCAGTACTTC.